This T cell receptor (beta chain) comes out of a study of T cells in localized non-small cell lung cancer. Study outcomes and limitations: Owing to sequencing of a solitary tumor region, heterogeneity cannot be discounted. Tumor trailed uninvolved adjacent lung in T cell clonality, which peaked there. The appearance of a median about 62 of the top 100 tumor clones was seen in adjacent lung. A denser population of T cells in blood accompanied longer overall survival.

CDR1 is LNHNV, CDR2 YYDKDF, per germline (reference sequence). V lost 4 bases, J lost 6 bases, and 6 bases stayed unmatched. This CDR3 is built from 14 residues. The method was immunoSEQ multiplex PCR; TCRdb's version includes in-frame clones alone and lacks a portion of them. The table has some 22,000 clones, 70% to 85% seen once; the top ten hold around 2.4%. This clone was seen a handful of times. Its target is unknown. The chain links TRBV15 to TRBJ1-2, with 9 bases matching TRBD1. Here the sequenced sample was peripheral blood, taken before any cancer treatment. The clonotype comes from a man between 35 and 75 years old with stage I lung adenocarcinoma. CDR3 amino acids: CATSIGGTGNGYTF. The CDR3 DNA follows: TGTGCCACCAGCATTGGGGGGACAGGGAATGGCTACACCTTC.